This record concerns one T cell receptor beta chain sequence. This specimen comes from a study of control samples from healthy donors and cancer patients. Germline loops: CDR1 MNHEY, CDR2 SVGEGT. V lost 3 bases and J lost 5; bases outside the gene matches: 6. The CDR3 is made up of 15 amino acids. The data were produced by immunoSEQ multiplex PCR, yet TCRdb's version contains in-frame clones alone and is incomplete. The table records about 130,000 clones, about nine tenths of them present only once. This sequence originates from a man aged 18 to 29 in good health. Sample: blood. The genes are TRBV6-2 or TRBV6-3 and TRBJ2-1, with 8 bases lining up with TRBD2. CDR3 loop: CASSYGPAGDNEQFF. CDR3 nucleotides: TGTGCCAGCAGTTATGGGCCAGCGGGGGACAATGAGCAGTTCTTC.